One T cell receptor beta chain is described in this entry. TCRdb's copy holds only in-frame clones and misses some; the assay was immunoSEQ multiplex PCR. This sample has nearly 1 million clones, with about three quarters found just once. This specimen belongs to a study of shared clonotypes between healthy human individuals. Study information: CD8 memory received one plate per donor, CD8 naive two, CD4 memory three and CD4 naive three.

Germline V gene lookup returns CDR1 GTSNPN and CDR2 SVGIG (reference sequence). V lost 1 base and J 1 base, leaving 13 bases between the germline ends. There are 15 residues in the CDR3. What was sequenced was memory CD4+ T cells sorted from blood. Described subset: CD45RA-negative fraction. This clonotype was obtained from a man aged 18 to 30 in good health. The genes are TRBV30 and TRBJ1-1, with TRBD1 as a possible D gene (6 bases). The DNA of the CDR3 is TGTGCCTGGAGTGCCCGCCAGGGGACGAACACTGAAGCTTTCTTT. Protein: CAWSARQGTNTEAFF.